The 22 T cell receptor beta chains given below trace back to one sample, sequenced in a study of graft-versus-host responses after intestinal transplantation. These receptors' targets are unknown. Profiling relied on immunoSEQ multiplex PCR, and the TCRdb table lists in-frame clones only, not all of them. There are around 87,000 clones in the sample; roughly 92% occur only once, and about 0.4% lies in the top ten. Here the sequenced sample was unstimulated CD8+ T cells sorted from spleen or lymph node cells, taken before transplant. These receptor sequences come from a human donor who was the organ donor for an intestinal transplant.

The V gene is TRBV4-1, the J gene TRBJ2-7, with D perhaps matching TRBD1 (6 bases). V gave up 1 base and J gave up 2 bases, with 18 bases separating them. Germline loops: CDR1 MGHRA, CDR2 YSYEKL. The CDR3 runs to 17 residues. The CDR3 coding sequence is TGCGCCAGCAGCCAAGTTTTGTCACGACAGGCTGCCTACGAGCAGTACTTC. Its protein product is CASSQVLSRQAAYEQYF.

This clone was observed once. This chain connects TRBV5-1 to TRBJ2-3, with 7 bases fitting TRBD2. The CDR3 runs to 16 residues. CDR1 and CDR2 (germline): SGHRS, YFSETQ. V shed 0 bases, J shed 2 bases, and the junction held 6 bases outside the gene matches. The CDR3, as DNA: TGCGCCAGCAGCTTGGGGGGAGCGGGGTTCACAGATACGCAGTATTTT. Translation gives CASSLGGAGFTDTQYF.

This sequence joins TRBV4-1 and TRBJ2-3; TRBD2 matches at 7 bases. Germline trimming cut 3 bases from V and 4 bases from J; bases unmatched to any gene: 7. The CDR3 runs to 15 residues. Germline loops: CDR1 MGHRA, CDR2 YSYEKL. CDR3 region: CASSHGGRGPDTQYF. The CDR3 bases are TGCGCCAGCAGCCACGGGGGGAGGGGCCCAGATACGCAGTATTTT.

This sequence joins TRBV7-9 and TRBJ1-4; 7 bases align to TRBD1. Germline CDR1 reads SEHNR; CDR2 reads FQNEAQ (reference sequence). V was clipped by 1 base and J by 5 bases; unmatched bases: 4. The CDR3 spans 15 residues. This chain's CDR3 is CASSLGQGSNEKLFF. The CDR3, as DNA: TGTGCCAGCAGCTTAGGACAGGGTAGCAATGAAAAACTGTTTTTT.

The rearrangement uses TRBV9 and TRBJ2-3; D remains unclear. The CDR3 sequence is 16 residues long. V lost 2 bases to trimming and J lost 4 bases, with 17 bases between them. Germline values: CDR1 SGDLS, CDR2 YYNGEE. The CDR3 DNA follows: TGTGCCAGCAGCGTGACTGGCGTAGCAATTTCAGATACGCAGTATTTT. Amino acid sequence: CASSVTGVAISDTQYF.

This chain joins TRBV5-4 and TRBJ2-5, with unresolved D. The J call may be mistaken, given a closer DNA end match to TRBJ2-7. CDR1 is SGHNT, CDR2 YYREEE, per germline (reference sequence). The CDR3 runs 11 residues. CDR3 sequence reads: CASSLAAEQYF. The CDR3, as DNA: TGTGCCAGCAGCTTAGCCGCCGAGCAGTACTTC.

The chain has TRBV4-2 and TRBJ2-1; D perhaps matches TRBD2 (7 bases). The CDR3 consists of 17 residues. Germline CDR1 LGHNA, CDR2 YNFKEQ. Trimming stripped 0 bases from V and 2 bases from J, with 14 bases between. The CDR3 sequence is CASSQEREGGAYNEQFF. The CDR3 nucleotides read TGTGCCAGCAGCCAAGAGAGGGAGGGGGGGGCCTACAATGAGCAGTTCTTC.

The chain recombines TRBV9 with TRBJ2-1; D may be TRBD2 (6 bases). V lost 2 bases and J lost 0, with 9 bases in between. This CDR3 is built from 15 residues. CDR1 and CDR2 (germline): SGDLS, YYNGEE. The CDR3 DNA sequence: TGTGCCAGCAGCGTCTGGGGGGACTCCTACAATGAGCAGTTCTTC. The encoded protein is CASSVWGDSYNEQFF.

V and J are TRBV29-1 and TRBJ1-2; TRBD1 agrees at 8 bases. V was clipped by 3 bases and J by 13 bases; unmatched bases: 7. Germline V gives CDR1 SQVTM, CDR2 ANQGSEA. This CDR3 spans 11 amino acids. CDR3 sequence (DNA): TGCAGCGTTGAGCGGGACAGGTTCTCCACCTTC. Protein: CSVERDRFSTF.

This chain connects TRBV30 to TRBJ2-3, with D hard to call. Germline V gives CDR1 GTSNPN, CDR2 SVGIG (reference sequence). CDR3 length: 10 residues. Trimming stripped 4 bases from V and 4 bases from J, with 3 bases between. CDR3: CAWISDTQYF. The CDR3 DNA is TGTGCCTGGATCTCAGATACGCAGTATTTT.

The CDR3 nucleotides read TGTGCCATCAGTTCACTAGCGGGGGACTACAATGAGCAGTTCTTC. This sequence encodes CAISSLAGDYNEQFF. The chain links TRBV10-3 to TRBJ2-1, with 11 bases fitting TRBD2. The V gene end was trimmed by 5 bases and the J gene end by 3 bases; junction bases not matched to a gene: 3. CDR3 size: 15 residues. Per germline, CDR1 ENHRY and CDR2 SYGVKD.

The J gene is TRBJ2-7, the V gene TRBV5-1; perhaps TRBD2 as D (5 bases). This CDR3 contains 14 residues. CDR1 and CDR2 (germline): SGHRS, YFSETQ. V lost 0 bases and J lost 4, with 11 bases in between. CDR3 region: CASSLGGLGYEQYF. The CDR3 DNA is TGCGCCAGCAGCTTGGGCGGACTGGGTTACGAGCAGTACTTC.

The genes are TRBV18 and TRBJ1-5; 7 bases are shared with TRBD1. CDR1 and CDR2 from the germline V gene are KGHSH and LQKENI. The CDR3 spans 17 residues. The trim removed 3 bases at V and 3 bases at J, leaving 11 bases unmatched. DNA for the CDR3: TGTGCCAGCTCACCCACTTACTGGGGACAGTTCAATCAGCCCCAGCATTTT. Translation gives CASSPTYWGQFNQPQHF.

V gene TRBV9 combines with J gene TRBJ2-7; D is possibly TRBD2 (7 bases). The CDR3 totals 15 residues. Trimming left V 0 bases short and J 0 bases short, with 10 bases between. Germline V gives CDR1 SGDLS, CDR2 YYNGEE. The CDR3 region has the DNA TGTGCCAGCAGCGTAGGCGGGGGCGACTCCTACGAGCAGTACTTC. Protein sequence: CASSVGGGDSYEQYF.

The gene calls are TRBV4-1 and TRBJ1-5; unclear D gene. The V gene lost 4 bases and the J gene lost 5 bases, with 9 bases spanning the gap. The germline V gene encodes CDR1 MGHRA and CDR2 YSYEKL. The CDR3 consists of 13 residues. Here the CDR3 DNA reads TGCGCCAGCAGCCTGAGGGAGTATCAGCCCCAGCATTTT. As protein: CASSLREYQPQHF.

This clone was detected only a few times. CDR3 bases: TGTGCCAGCAGCCCGGACAGGGGTGCTTCACCCCTCCACTTT. Translated: CASSPDRGASPLHF. J is TRBJ1-6 and V is TRBV6-1; 9 bases fit TRBD1. CDR1 and CDR2 from the germline V gene are MNHNS and SASEGT. There are 14 residues in the CDR3. V lost 6 bases to trimming and J lost 9 bases; unmatched junction nucleotides: 6.

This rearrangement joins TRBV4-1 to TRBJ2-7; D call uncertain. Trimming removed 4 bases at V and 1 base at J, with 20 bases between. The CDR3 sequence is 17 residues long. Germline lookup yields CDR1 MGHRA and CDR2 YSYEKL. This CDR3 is CASSRTTEIQNSYEQYF. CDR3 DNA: TGCGCCAGCAGCCGTACGACGGAAATACAGAATTCCTACGAGCAGTACTTC.

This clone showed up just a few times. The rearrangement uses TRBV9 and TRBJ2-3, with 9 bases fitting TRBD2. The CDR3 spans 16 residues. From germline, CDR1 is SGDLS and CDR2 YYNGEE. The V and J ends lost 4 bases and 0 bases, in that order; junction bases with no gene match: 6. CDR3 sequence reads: CASSPRLAVSTDTQYF. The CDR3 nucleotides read TGTGCCAGCAGCCCTCGACTAGCGGTGAGCACAGATACGCAGTATTTT.

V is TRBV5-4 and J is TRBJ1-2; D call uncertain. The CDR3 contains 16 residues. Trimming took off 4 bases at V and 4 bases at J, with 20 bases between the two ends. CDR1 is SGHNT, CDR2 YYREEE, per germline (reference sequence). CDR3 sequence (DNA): TGTGCCAGCAGCCCCGACCAAAATCCCCCAGGCTATGGCTACACCTTC. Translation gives CASSPDQNPPGYGYTF.

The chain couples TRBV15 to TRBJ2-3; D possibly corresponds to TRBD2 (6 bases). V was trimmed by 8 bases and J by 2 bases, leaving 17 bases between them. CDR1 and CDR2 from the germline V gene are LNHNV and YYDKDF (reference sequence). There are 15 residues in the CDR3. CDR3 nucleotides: TGTGCCACCCGGGCGGCGGGGACCCCCACAGATACGCAGTATTTT. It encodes CATRAAGTPTDTQYF.

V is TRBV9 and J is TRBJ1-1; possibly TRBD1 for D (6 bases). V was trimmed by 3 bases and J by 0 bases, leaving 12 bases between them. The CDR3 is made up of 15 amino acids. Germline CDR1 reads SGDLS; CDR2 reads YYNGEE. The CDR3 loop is CASSDLTGMNTEAFF. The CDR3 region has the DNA TGTGCCAGCAGCGATCTGACAGGCATGAACACTGAAGCTTTCTTT.

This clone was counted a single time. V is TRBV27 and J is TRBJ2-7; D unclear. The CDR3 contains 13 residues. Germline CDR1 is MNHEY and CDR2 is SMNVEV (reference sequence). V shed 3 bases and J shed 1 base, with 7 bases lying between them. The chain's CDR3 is CASSLGPSYEQYF. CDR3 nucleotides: TGTGCCAGCAGTTTGGGCCCGTCCTACGAGCAGTACTTC.